This T cell receptor (beta chain) was sequenced for a study of tumor-infiltrating lymphocytes in localized non-small cell lung cancer. With 0 bases clipped from V and 0 bases from J, the junction kept 5 bases outside the gene matches. The germline V gene has CDR1 SGHVS and CDR2 FNYEAQ. The CDR3 is made up of 18 amino acids. Clones were read by immunoSEQ multiplex PCR, and TCRdb kept only the in-frame ones, dropping some. The sample contains 15,000 to 20,000 clones, around 73% of which appear only once. Regarding this clone: Its antigen is not identified.

Findings and caveats of the study: T-cell fraction did not differ between immunotypes IM1 and IM2.

The sequence was obtained from a human donor with non-small cell lung cancer. The sequenced material came from lung tumor tissue. This chain links TRBV7-6 with TRBJ2-1; TRBD2 aligns across 10 bases. CDR3 DNA: TGTGCCAGCAGCTTAGCTCGACTAGCGGGCTCCTCCTACAATGAGCAGTTCTTC. It specifies CASSLARLAGSSYNEQFF.